This is a list of T cell receptor beta chains from one sample in a study of graft-versus-host responses after intestinal transplantation. Measured with immunoSEQ multiplex PCR; TCRdb has only the in-frame clones, and not every one. The table includes roughly 97,000 clones, roughly 87% detected once. For these TCRs, the target antigens are not known. This sample comprised unstimulated CD4+ T cells sorted from spleen or lymph node cells, obtained before intestinal transplant. The receptor set was obtained from a human donor who received an intestinal transplant. CDR3s include the opening cysteine and the closing phenylalanine or tryptophan. A row's size may be missing; if present it is once, few, many or a size class.

clone_size | j_call | v_call | cdr3_aa
NA | TRBJ1-6 | TRBV14 | CASSQDGRGNSPLHF
NA | TRBJ2-5 | TRBV6-6 | CASSLLSGGAGETQYF
NA | TRBJ2-6 | TRBV27 | CASGTLPLWGANVLTF
NA | TRBJ2-1 | TRBV6-5 | CASSYLGLAENNEQFF
NA | TRBJ1-5 | TRBV19 | CASSIMGQVSNQPQHF
NA | TRBJ2-1 | TRBV6-5 | CASRSRDSWNEQFF
NA | TRBJ2-5 | TRBV6-1 | CASRGGNAETQYF
NA | TRBJ2-3 | TRBV7-3 | CASSSHTDTQYF
NA | TRBJ1-2 | TRBV15 | CATSRGGGRALSGYTF
NA | TRBJ2-5 | TRBV9 | CASSVVGEREGTQYF
NA | TRBJ2-1 | TRBV27 | CASSQNLAGDSYNEQFF
few | TRBJ1-4 | TRBV27 | CASEENEKLFF